The rows below give T cell receptor beta chains drawn from one sample of a study of shared clonotypes between healthy human individuals. The repertoire was sequenced with immunoSEQ multiplex PCR; TCRdb's copy has only in-frame clones and lacks some. Of nearly 2 million clones listed, approximately 95% are singletons. Source material: naive CD8+ T cells sorted from blood. The receptors were gathered from a man between 18 and 29 years old in good health. Both conserved end residues are part of each CDR3. The D gene is left open where the match is weak. Clone size is shown for a subset of rows, as once, few, many or a class of expanded clone.

D gene	V gene	J gene	clone size	CDR3 DNA	CDR3 protein
NA	TRBV10-3	TRBJ2-7	NA	TGTGCCATCAGTGACCCTGGACAGTTTACCTCCTACGAGCAGTACTTC	CAISDPGQFTSYEQYF
TRBD2	TRBV10-2	TRBJ2-5	NA	TGCGCCAGCAGCCCCACGGTCGTAGCGGGAGTGGATCAAGAGACCCAGTACTTC	CASSPTVVAGVDQETQYF
TRBD1	TRBV6-1	TRBJ2-5	NA	TGTGCCAGCAGTGAGGGACAGGGTCCCCAAGAGACCCAGTACTTC	CASSEGQGPQETQYF
TRBD1	TRBV6-5	TRBJ1-2	NA	TGTGCCAGCAGTTACCCGACAGGGAAGAATGGCTACACCTTC	CASSYPTGKNGYTF
NA	TRBV7-9	TRBJ2-5	NA	TGTGCCAGCAGCCTCGTAACCGGAACGGTAGAGACCCAGTACTTC	CASSLVTGTVETQYF
NA	TRBV4-1	TRBJ2-1	once	TGCGCCAGCAGCCCCTCCTCGGACGTGAGCTCCTACAATGAGCAGTTCTTC	CASSPSSDVSSYNEQFF
NA	TRBV7-9	TRBJ2-3	NA	TGTGCCAGCAGCTTTTCCGCCACAGATACGCAGTATTTT	CASSFSATDTQYF
TRBD2	TRBV5-1	TRBJ2-7	NA	TGCGCCAGCAGCTTGGGTCTAGCGGGAAACCCCTACGAGCAGTACTTC	CASSLGLAGNPYEQYF
TRBD1	TRBV10-1	TRBJ2-7	NA	TGCGCCAGCAGCCGGACAGGGGAAACCTACGAGCAGTACTTC	CASSRTGETYEQYF
NA	TRBV27	TRBJ1-1	NA	TGTGCCAGCAGTTTACAGGGGATCAACACTGAAGCTTTCTTT	CASSLQGINTEAFF
TRBD2	TRBV28	TRBJ2-7	NA	TGTGCCAGCAGTTCAGGAATAGCGGGGGTCTTCGAGCAGTACTTC	CASSSGIAGVFEQYF
TRBD1	TRBV30	TRBJ1-5	NA	TGTGCTTTTCAGGGGGAAGACAATCAGCCCCAGCATTTT	CAFQGEDNQPQHF
NA	TRBV28	TRBJ1-5	NA	TGTGCCAGCAGTCCGCGCCGGGTTCGGCAGCCCCAGCATTTT	CASSPRRVRQPQHF
NA	TRBV4-3	TRBJ2-7	once	TGCGCCAGCAGCCGCATTTTGGATCCTAACTACGAGCAGTACTTC	CASSRILDPNYEQYF
TRBD1	TRBV6-5	TRBJ2-2	few	TGTGCCAGCAGTTACGGGACAGGGGGGACCGGGGAGCTGTTTTTT	CASSYGTGGTGELFF
NA	TRBV13	TRBJ1-2	NA	TGTGCCAGCAGCTTAGGGGCTGAAACTAACTATGGCTACACCTTC	CASSLGAETNYGYTF
NA	TRBV6-4	TRBJ1-2	once	TGTGCCAGCAGCGCAACAGTCGCGGGCGCGGGGTATGGCTACACCTTC	CASSATVAGAGYGYTF
NA	TRBV14	TRBJ2-2	NA	TGTGCCAGCAGCCAAGTTTCCAACACCGGGGAGCTGTTTTTT	CASSQVSNTGELFF
TRBD1	TRBV13	TRBJ2-7	NA	TGTGCCAGCAGCTGGGGACAGTCCAACGAGCAGTACTTC	CASSWGQSNEQYF
NA	TRBV9	TRBJ2-7	NA	TGTGCCAGCAGCGTTACGGACGGACCCTACGAGCAGTACTTC	CASSVTDGPYEQYF
NA	TRBV28	TRBJ2-5	NA	TGTGCCAGCAGTTACTCACCTCAAGGGGGAGAGACCCAGTACTTC	CASSYSPQGGETQYF
TRBD1	TRBV6-1	TRBJ1-1	NA	TGTGCCAGCAGCGACAGGGGCCCGAACACTGAAGCTTTCTTT	CASSDRGPNTEAFF
NA	TRBV4-1	TRBJ2-3	once	TGCGCCAGCAGCCAAGATCGCAACGGAGGGGATACGCAGTATTTT	CASSQDRNGGDTQYF
TRBD1	TRBV6-5	TRBJ2-7	NA	TGTGCCAGCAGTTACGCAGGGGGTGGCTACGAGCAGTACTTC	CASSYAGGGYEQYF
TRBD1	TRBV11-2	TRBJ1-5	NA	TGTGCCAGCAGCCTAAACGGACAGGGCAATCAGCCCCAGCATTTT	CASSLNGQGNQPQHF
TRBD1	TRBV6-6	TRBJ1-1	NA	TGTGCCAGCACCCTACAGGGGGCTTCCACTGAAGCTTTCTTT	CASTLQGASTEAFF
NA	TRBV4-1	TRBJ1-2	NA	TGCGCCAGCAGCCAAGTGGGCGGCAGGGGCGACTATGGCTACACCTTC	CASSQVGGRGDYGYTF
TRBD1	TRBV7-6	TRBJ1-1	NA	TGTGCCAGCAGCTTAAGGCCCCCGGGGACAGGGGGAATGGGGTACACTGAAGCTTTCTTT	CASSLRPPGTGGMGYTEAFF
NA	TRBV30	TRBJ2-1	NA	TGTGCCTGGAGCGGGACCCACGGATACAATGAGCAGTTCTTC	CAWSGTHGYNEQFF
NA	TRBV7-2	TRBJ2-7	few	TGTGCCAGCAGCTCCAGCTCCTACGAGCAGTACTTC	CASSSSSYEQYF
TRBD1	TRBV4-1	TRBJ1-1	NA	TGCGCCAGCAGCCAGAAAGGGACAGGGTCCACTGAAGCTTTCTTT	CASSQKGTGSTEAFF
NA	TRBV7-8	TRBJ2-4	once	TGTGCCAGCAGCCTTTATCAGGGGATAAACATTCAGTACTTC	CASSLYQGINIQYF
NA	TRBV18	TRBJ2-2	NA	TGTGCCAGCTCTCCGCGATCAGGCCGCCGGGCGAACACCGGGGAGCTGTTTTTT	CASSPRSGRRANTGELFF
NA	TRBV7-9	TRBJ2-2	few	TGTGCCAGCAGCCTGTACATTGCCACCGGGGAGCTGTTTTTT	CASSLYIATGELFF
TRBD2	TRBV30	TRBJ2-2	NA	TGTGCCTGGAGTGTGCCCTGGGCCCGCAAGCGGGAGGGCCCTGGCACCGGGGAGCTGTTTTTT	CAWSVPWARKREGPGTGELFF
NA	TRBV6-1	TRBJ1-1	NA	TGTGCCAGCAGTGAATCGGTGGGCGACACTGAAGCTTTCTTT	CASSESVGDTEAFF
NA	TRBV7-9	TRBJ2-1	NA	TGTGCCAGCAGCTGGGGTGAGCAGTTCTTC	CASSWGEQFF
TRBD1	TRBV5-1	TRBJ2-1	NA	TGCGCCAGCAGCCGGGACAGGAGCTCCTACAATGAGCAGTTCTTC	CASSRDRSSYNEQFF
TRBD2	TRBV12-5	TRBJ2-3	NA	TGTGCTAGTGGTTTGGTAATGGCGGGAGCCGATACGCAGTATTTT	CASGLVMAGADTQYF
NA	TRBV25-1	TRBJ2-7	once	TGTGCCAGCAGTGAAGGACCTACCTACGAGCAGTACTTC	CASSEGPTYEQYF
NA	TRBV19	TRBJ1-1	NA	TGTGCCAGTAACGAGGGCACTGAAGCTTTCTTT	CASNEGTEAFF
TRBD1	TRBV5-4	TRBJ1-1	NA	TGTGCCAGCAGTCCGACAGGGACGAACACTGAAGCTTTCTTT	CASSPTGTNTEAFF
TRBD2	TRBV28	TRBJ2-3	NA	TGTGCCAGCAGCATAGCGGGGGGGAGCACAGATACGCAGTATTTT	CASSIAGGSTDTQYF
TRBD1	TRBV11-2	TRBJ2-7	NA	TGTGCCAGCAGCTTAGCCGGGACAGGGGCGGAGTACGAGCAGTACTTC	CASSLAGTGAEYEQYF
TRBD1	TRBV5-5	TRBJ1-1	NA	TGTGCCAGCAGCTCACTACAGGGGTCTGAAGCTTTCTTT	CASSSLQGSEAFF
TRBD1	TRBV27	TRBJ2-7	NA	TGTGCCAGCAGTCCGGGACAGGGTTTTTACGAGCAGTACTTC	CASSPGQGFYEQYF
NA	TRBV27	TRBJ2-7	NA	TGTGCCAGCAGCCCACACCGGGACTCTGACTACGAGCAGTACTTC	CASSPHRDSDYEQYF
NA	TRBV5-6	TRBJ2-2	once	TGTGCCAGCAGCTTTCGCAGACAGTCCATGAACACCGGGGAGCTGTTTTTT	CASSFRRQSMNTGELFF